A selection of T cell receptor beta chains follows, all from one sample in a study of T cell changes during pregnancy in multiple sclerosis. Measured with immunoSEQ multiplex PCR; TCRdb has only the in-frame clones, and not every one. The sample holds fewer than 50,000 clones, roughly 90% seen once. The sample consisted of peripheral blood, taken in the second trimester of pregnancy. These receptors all come from a female donor in good health, enrolled as a control in a pregnancy study. The CDR3 runs from the conserved cysteine through the conserved F or W. The D gene is left open where the match is weak. Clone size is shown for a subset of rows, as once, few, many or a class of expanded clone.

clone size	D gene	V gene	J gene	CDR3 protein	CDR3 DNA
-	TRBD1	TRBV15	TRBJ2-1	CATSSYRGRVGEQFF	TGTGCCACCAGCAGTTACAGGGGCCGCGTCGGTGAGCAGTTCTTC
-	-	TRBV11-3	TRBJ1-1	CASSRHWTANTEAFF	TGTGCCAGCAGCCGCCACTGGACAGCGAACACTGAAGCTTTCTTT
-	TRBD2	TRBV5-1	TRBJ2-7	CASSIDSGSYYEQYF	TGCGCCAGCAGCATAGATAGCGGGAGTTACTACGAGCAGTACTTC
-	-	TRBV4-2	TRBJ2-3	CASSQSAGALSSTDTQYF	TGTGCCAGCAGCCAGTCGGCAGGGGCTCTATCCTCCACAGATACGCAGTATTTT
-	-	TRBV12-5	TRBJ2-5	CASGLPSGLQETQYF	TGTGCTAGTGGTTTGCCCTCAGGACTTCAAGAGACCCAGTACTTC
-	TRBD2	TRBV5-4	TRBJ2-2	CASSLASGGNTGELFF	TGTGCCAGCAGCTTGGCGAGCGGGGGGAACACCGGGGAGCTGTTTTTT
-	-	TRBV7-2	TRBJ1-2	CASSSEAKRGYTF	TGTGCCAGCAGCTCGGAGGCTAAGAGGGGCTACACCTTC
-	-	TRBV5-1	TRBJ2-2	CASRRETTGELFF	TGCGCCAGCCGGCGGGAAACGACCGGGGAGCTGTTTTTT
-	-	TRBV29-1	TRBJ1-1	CSVGLLGGGTEAFF	TGCAGCGTCGGCCTGTTAGGTGGAGGAACTGAAGCTTTCTTT
-	-	TRBV7-2	TRBJ1-3	CASSLVGGSGNTIYF	TGTGCCAGCAGCTTAGTGGGGGGCTCTGGAAACACCATATATTTT
-	-	TRBV27	TRBJ2-7	CASKRTEPSYEQYF	TGTGCCAGCAAACGGACAGAGCCCTCCTACGAGCAGTACTTC
-	TRBD2	TRBV6-5	TRBJ2-3	CASTAGVGTDTQYF	TGTGCCAGCACCGCGGGGGTGGGCACAGATACGCAGTATTTT
-	TRBD2	TRBV19	TRBJ2-1	CASNPWAASGGGYNEQFF	TGTGCCAGCAACCCATGGGCCGCTAGCGGGGGGGGCTACAATGAGCAGTTCTTC
-	-	TRBV12-5	TRBJ1-2	CASGLTGGSDGYTF	TGTGCTAGTGGTTTGACAGGTGGAAGCGATGGCTACACCTTC
-	TRBD2	TRBV9	TRBJ2-7	CASSSGLAGSAYEQYF	TGTGCCAGCAGCTCCGGACTAGCGGGAAGCGCCTACGAGCAGTACTTC
once	TRBD2	TRBV29-1	TRBJ2-3	CSENSGGTDTQYF	TGCAGCGAGAATAGCGGGGGGACAGATACGCAGTATTTT
-	TRBD1	TRBV30	TRBJ2-7	CAWTRRTGSTNEQYF	TGTGCCTGGACCCGTCGGACAGGGTCGACCAACGAGCAGTACTTC
few	TRBD2	TRBV5-1	TRBJ2-1	CASRQTSGSYNEQFF	TGCGCCAGCAGGCAAACTAGCGGGTCTTACAATGAGCAGTTCTTC
-	-	TRBV20-1	TRBJ2-7	CSARGGYEQYF	TGCAGTGCTAGGGGAGGTTACGAGCAGTACTTC
-	TRBD2	TRBV4-1	TRBJ2-3	CASSQDITSGGANTQYF	TGCGCCAGCAGCCAAGATATAACTAGCGGGGGTGCAAATACGCAGTATTTT
-	-	TRBV6-1	TRBJ1-1	CASSVRRQVNTEAFF	TGTGCCAGCAGTGTCCGGCGACAGGTGAACACTGAAGCTTTCTTT
-	TRBD1	TRBV7-2	TRBJ1-1	CASSLDNRGTEAFF	TGTGCCAGCAGCTTAGATAACAGGGGCACTGAAGCTTTCTTT
-	-	TRBV5-6	TRBJ2-7	CASSWTLRAAAYEQYF	TGTGCCAGCAGCTGGACTCTGCGGGCCGCCGCCTACGAGCAGTACTTC
-	TRBD1	TRBV5-4	TRBJ2-7	CASSFRTGGIDEQYF	TGTGCCAGCAGCTTCCGGACAGGGGGCATCGACGAGCAGTACTTC
-	-	TRBV29-1	TRBJ1-1	CSALRLGGNTEAFF	TGCAGCGCTCTCCGCCTGGGGGGGAACACTGAAGCTTTCTTT
-	TRBD1	TRBV9	TRBJ2-7	CASSDGTGERSEQYF	TGTGCCAGCAGCGACGGGACAGGGGAACGGTCCGAGCAGTACTTC
-	-	TRBV30	TRBJ1-1	CAWSPRRTEAFF	TGTGCCTGGAGTCCCCGTCGCACTGAAGCTTTCTTT
-	TRBD2	TRBV7-8	TRBJ2-7	CASSASRLAGGPSVSYEQYF	TGTGCCAGCAGCGCCTCCAGACTAGCGGGAGGGCCGTCAGTGTCCTACGAGCAGTACTTC
-	TRBD1	TRBV5-6	TRBJ2-3	CASSPGTGPDTQYF	TGTGCCAGCAGCCCCGGGACAGGACCAGATACGCAGTATTTT
-	TRBD1	TRBV29-1	TRBJ1-2	CSVEAGGGGYTF	TGCAGCGTTGAGGCAGGGGGCGGTGGCTACACCTTC
-	TRBD2	TRBV5-6	TRBJ2-7	CASSFPRLAGGSYEQYF	TGTGCCAGCAGTTTCCCTAGACTAGCGGGAGGGTCCTACGAGCAGTACTTC
-	-	TRBV25-1	TRBJ1-1	CASIIQAMNTEAFF	TGTGCCAGCATTATACAGGCAATGAACACTGAAGCTTTCTTT
-	-	TRBV6-5	TRBJ2-7	CATEDTGIHEQYF	TGTGCCACCGAAGACACAGGGATCCACGAGCAGTACTTC
-	-	TRBV27	TRBJ2-7	CASSLERRGEQYF	TGTGCCAGCAGTTTAGAGCGGCGCGGCGAGCAGTACTTC
-	-	TRBV28	TRBJ2-5	CASSDFLARETQYF	TGTGCCAGCAGCGATTTTCTGGCCAGAGAGACCCAGTACTTC
-	-	TRBV15	TRBJ2-5	CATRTAPQETQYF	TGTGCCACCAGGACTGCACCTCAAGAGACCCAGTACTTC
-	-	TRBV29-1	TRBJ1-1	CSVETNLGGRTEAFF	TGCAGCGTTGAAACGAACCTCGGGGGTCGCACTGAAGCTTTCTTT
-	-	TRBV5-6	TRBJ1-2	CASSLAQPRFNYGYTF	TGTGCCAGCAGCTTGGCCCAACCTAGGTTTAACTATGGCTACACCTTC
-	-	TRBV11-2	TRBJ2-7	CASSRIDRSRDEQYF	TGTGCCAGCAGCCGTATCGACAGGTCCAGAGACGAGCAGTACTTC
-	TRBD2	TRBV4-1	TRBJ2-1	CASSQIGGGEGEQFF	TGCGCCAGCAGCCAAATTGGGGGAGGGGAGGGTGAGCAGTTCTTC
-	TRBD1	TRBV6-4	TRBJ1-1	CASSLQGAGNTEAFF	TGTGCCAGCAGTCTACAGGGGGCGGGGAACACTGAAGCTTTCTTT
-	-	TRBV2	TRBJ2-7	CASSERYEQYF	TGTGCCAGCAGTGAACGGTACGAGCAGTACTTC
-	TRBD2	TRBV19	TRBJ2-3	CATKDSGGLVDTQYF	TGTGCCACGAAGGATAGCGGGGGCCTGGTCGATACGCAGTATTTT
-	-	TRBV5-6	TRBJ1-1	CASSLVAGVATEAFF	TGTGCCAGCAGCTTGGTCGCGGGGGTGGCCACTGAAGCTTTCTTT
-	TRBD2	TRBV5-1	TRBJ2-1	CASSLSGGSYNEQFF	TGCGCCAGCAGCCTTAGCGGGGGCTCCTACAATGAGCAGTTCTTC
-	TRBD2	TRBV27	TRBJ2-7	CASSPTSGIVEQYF	TGTGCCAGCAGTCCGACTAGCGGGATCGTGGAGCAGTACTTC
-	-	TRBV19	TRBJ2-7	CASSIGTGSYEQYF	TGTGCCAGTAGTATCGGGACTGGCTCCTACGAGCAGTACTTC
once	TRBD1	TRBV6-5	TRBJ1-5	CATRQGPFGNQPQHF	TGTGCCACTCGACAGGGCCCCTTTGGCAATCAGCCCCAGCATTTT
once	-	TRBV14	TRBJ1-1	CASSSSRNTEAFF	TGTGCCAGCAGCTCCAGTCGGAACACTGAAGCTTTCTTT
-	-	TRBV12-5	TRBJ2-7	CASGLSRGEQYF	TGTGCTAGTGGTTTATCCCGAGGCGAGCAGTACTTC
-	-	TRBV11-3	TRBJ1-3	CASSSHQRNTIYF	TGTGCCAGCAGCTCACATCAGAGAAACACCATATATTTT
-	-	TRBV4-1	TRBJ1-4	CASSQERGEKLFF	TGCGCCAGCAGCCAAGAGAGGGGGGAAAAACTGTTTTTT
-	-	TRBV6-5	TRBJ2-2	CASSRFTGELFF	TGTGCCAGCAGTCGTTTCACCGGGGAGCTGTTTTTT
-	-	TRBV10-2	TRBJ1-5	CASSDLSNQPQHF	TGCGCCAGCAGTGATTTAAGCAATCAGCCCCAGCATTTT